The TCR beta chain under discussion was sequenced for a study of regulatory T cells in long-lasting Graves disease. Findings of the study overall: Preferential use of TRBV28, TRBJ1-2 and TRBJ2-5 was seen in persistent disease. New patients shared around 1,000 public clonotypes, and persistent patients shared more, with approximately 2,500.

The table lists this clonotype with many counts. As yet, its antigen is unknown. Arm-PCR of CDR3 regions and iRepertoire HTBI primers were used to build TCR beta libraries. TCRdb independently ran MiXCR on the multiplex PCR reads; one entry per CDR3 protein. Counted here are 650,000 to 850,000 distinct CDR3 sequences, around 30% occurring once; the ten biggest clones make up under 50%. Per germline, CDR1 SQVTM and CDR2 ANQGSEA. The length of the CDR3 is 14 residues. V lost 4 bases and J lost 0, with 12 bases in between. Specified time point: persistent/refractory GD, antithyroid drugs over 5 years with positive TRAb. The TCR library was made from RNA that had been extracted from PBMCs in TRIzol.

This receptor was identified in a female donor with Graves disease. The V gene is TRBV29-1, the J gene TRBJ1-1; D is possibly TRBD1 (5 bases). The sequencing used peripheral blood mononuclear cells (PBMCs), collected when the disease was refractory, from a patient treated with antithyroid drugs. The CDR3 nucleotides are TGCAGCGTTGGGACAACAACAGTGAACACTGAAGCTTTCTTT. Protein product: CSVGTTTVNTEAFF.